These 14 T cell receptor beta chains were sequenced from one sample in a study of CD8 T cells in ankylosing spondylitis (dated by TCRdb to about 2017). The library was generated by 5' RACE. Sequencing was performed on an Illumina HiSeq 2500. TCRdb ran its own pipeline on the public reads, namely fastp trimming at Q25 and MiXCR clone calling, and kept in-frame beta chains. One record per CDR3 amino acid sequence lists the most common genes and DNA. This sample has a few hundred thousand distinct CDR3 sequences in its table, and 20% to 25% of those were observed once. The top ten clones comprise roughly 3.4% of the sample. The sequenced material came from blood, either unsorted or a sorted T cell fraction (not recorded which). Receptor source: a female donor with ankylosing spondylitis or in good health (not recorded which).

The rearrangement uses TRBV20-1 and TRBJ2-3; 8 nucleotides match TRBD2. Germline CDR1 reads DFQATT; CDR2 reads SNEGSKA (reference sequence). The CDR3 totals 12 residues. Trimming at V came to 6 bases and at J to 6 bases, leaving 5 bases not matched to a gene. The DNA for the CDR3 is TGCAGTGCGATGACTAGCGAGGATACGCAGTATTTT. Translating gives CSAMTSEDTQYF.

This chain connects TRBV6-2 or TRBV6-3 to TRBJ2-7; D might be TRBD2 (6 bases). This CDR3 contains 16 residues. CDR1 and CDR2 from the germline V gene are MNHEY and SVGEGT. The V end lost 6 bases, the J end lost 4 bases, and 22 bases lay between the germline ends. In nucleotides, the CDR3 is TGTGCCAGCAGCCTGCGTGGAGGGAGAGCGTATTACGAGCAGTACTTC. Protein product: CASSLRGGRAYYEQYF.

The rearrangement uses TRBV10-3 and TRBJ2-7; a weak D match, TRBD2 (8 bases). Trimming removed 0 bases from V and 2 bases from J, with 14 bases in between. Per germline, CDR1 ENHRY and CDR2 SYGVKD. The CDR3 has 16 amino acids. CDR3 residues: CAISESYSGTAYEQYF. The CDR3 bases are TGTGCCATCAGTGAGTCATATAGCGGGACAGCCTACGAGCAGTACTTC.

This rearrangement joins TRBV4-2 to TRBJ2-2, with D unresolved. Germline CDR1 LGHNA, CDR2 YNFKEQ. With 5 bases removed from V and 5 bases from J, the gap between germline ends came to 12 bases. The CDR3 consists of 14 residues. The CDR3 loop reads CASSAASLTGELFF. The CDR3 DNA is TGTGCCAGCAGCGCGGCCTCCTTAACCGGGGAGCTGTTTTTT.

The chain employs TRBV28 and TRBJ1-6, with D perhaps matching TRBD1 (5 bases). This CDR3 contains 14 residues. V was shortened by 6 bases and J by 7 bases, with 13 bases between the two germline ends. Germline V gives CDR1 MDHEN, CDR2 SYDVKM. Here the CDR3 reads CASSRTGANSPLHF. In DNA, the CDR3 is TGTGCCAGCAGCCGGACCGGGGCCAATTCACCCCTCCACTTT.

This clonotype appeared many times. The chain has TRBV29-1 and TRBJ2-3; tentatively, D is TRBD1 or TRBD2 (6 bases each). The CDR3 runs 15 residues. CDR1 and CDR2 (germline): SQVTM, ANQGSEA. The V and J ends lost 0 bases and 0 bases respectively, with 10 bases between them. The CDR3 DNA sequence: TGCAGCGTTGAAGATGGGGGGCCAAGCACAGATACGCAGTATTTT. It is translated as CSVEDGGPSTDTQYF.

This clonotype was found a few times. The V and J genes are TRBV20-1 and TRBJ1-1; TRBD1 is a possible D gene (5 bases). Trimming cost V 6 bases and J 3 bases, with 17 bases left between them. The CDR3 has 14 residues. Looked up from germline, CDR1 is DFQATT and CDR2 is SNEGSKA (reference sequence). DNA of the CDR3: TGCAGTGCCCAACGTCGGGGGTACGACACTGAAGCTTTCTTT. This sequence encodes CSAQRRGYDTEAFF.

This clonotype was detected many times. The V and J genes are TRBV12-3 or TRBV12-4 and TRBJ1-1, with D possibly TRBD1 on 6 matching bases. The V end was cut by 4 bases, the J end by 6 bases, with 18 bases between. The CDR3 runs 15 residues. Here the CDR3 reads CASSSRGRFIAEAFF. As DNA, the CDR3 is TGTGCCAGCAGTTCCCGGGGGCGATTTATCGCTGAAGCTTTCTTT.

This clonotype was seen more than once but under ten times. The chain links TRBV20-1 to TRBJ2-7; 8 nucleotides align to TRBD2. V shed 6 bases, J shed 7 bases, and the junction held 11 bases outside the gene matches. This CDR3 region has 13 residues. Per the germline V gene, CDR1 is DFQATT and CDR2 is SNEGSKA (reference sequence). Here the CDR3 reads CSARASGRSEQYF. The CDR3 bases are TGCAGTGCCCGGGCGAGCGGGAGAAGTGAGCAGTACTTC.

In this sample, this clonotype turned up a few times. This rearrangement joins TRBV6-5 to TRBJ1-1; 8 bases fit TRBD1. Germline CDR1 is MNHEY and CDR2 is SVGAGI. CDR3 length: 15 amino acids. With V trimmed by 4 bases and J by 5 bases, 9 bases remained unmatched. As DNA, the CDR3 is TGTGCCAGCAGTTTCGGACAGGGTGTGGGGACTGAAGCTTTCTTT. It codes for CASSFGQGVGTEAFF.

This clonotype was counted between two and nine times. J is TRBJ2-3 and V is TRBV29-1, with unresolved D. Trimming removed 5 bases from V and 0 bases from J, with 18 bases in between. Per germline, CDR1 SQVTM and CDR2 ANQGSEA. There are 16 residues in the CDR3. The CDR3 DNA follows: TGCAGCGTTAAAGGATCGGGCTGGGCTAGCACAGATACGCAGTATTTT. Amino acids: CSVKGSGWASTDTQYF.

V gene TRBV12-3 or TRBV12-4 combines with J gene TRBJ2-1; no firm D call. The CDR3 contains 15 residues. Between the trimmed V and J ends, which lost 6 bases and 4 bases, there was a span of 16 bases. CDR3 in DNA: TGTGCCAGCAGCGGCCTCACCATGATATACAATGAGCAGTTCTTC. Translated: CASSGLTMIYNEQFF.

This clonotype was picked up one time. The chain is built from TRBV12-3 or TRBV12-4 and TRBJ2-4; unclear D gene. The CDR3 is 15 amino acids. The V end lost 1 base, the J end lost 0 bases, and 7 bases lay between the germline ends. The CDR3 sequence is CASSLEDLAKNIQYF. The CDR3 nucleotides are TGTGCCAGCAGTTTAGAGGATCTAGCCAAAAACATTCAGTACTTC.

At least ten counts were recorded for this clonotype. The chain links TRBV12-3 or TRBV12-4 to TRBJ2-1, with 14 bases aligning to TRBD2. The CDR3 is made up of 17 amino acids. With V trimmed by 5 bases and J by 0 bases, 3 bases remained unmatched. CDR3 sequence reads: CASSGLAGGGSYNEQFF. The CDR3 coding sequence is TGTGCCAGCAGTGGACTAGCGGGAGGCGGCTCCTACAATGAGCAGTTCTTC.